The rows below give T cell receptor beta chains drawn from one sample of a study of shared clonotypes between healthy human individuals. Assay: immunoSEQ multiplex PCR; the TCRdb copy retains only in-frame clones and omits some. The data show around 1.1 million clones, about 84% seen once. The sequencing input was memory CD4+ T cells from PBMCs. The receptor source for this set is a man between 18 and 29 years old in good health. Some clones in this sample may be carry-over from other donors' samples. Each CDR3 is given with its conserved first and last residue. D genes are given only for firm matches. Expanded clones are given a class, and other clones once, few, many or no size at all.

v_call: TRBV13; d_call: -; clone_size: many; j_call: TRBJ2-3; cdr3_aa: CASSASPPAVSTHTQYF; cdr3_nt: TGTGCCAGCAGCGCCTCGCCTCCCGCTGTTTCTACTCATACGCAGTATTTT
v_call: TRBV5-5; d_call: TRBD2; clone_size: once; j_call: TRBJ2-1; cdr3_aa: CASSLTSGIEQFF; cdr3_nt: TGTGCCAGCAGTTTGACTAGCGGGATTGAGCAGTTCTTC
v_call: TRBV18; d_call: -; clone_size: -; j_call: TRBJ2-1; cdr3_aa: CASSWTRSYNEQFF; cdr3_nt: TGTGCCAGCTCATGGACTCGGAGCTACAATGAGCAGTTCTTC
v_call: TRBV30; d_call: -; clone_size: -; j_call: TRBJ1-4; cdr3_aa: CACDRHNEKLFF; cdr3_nt: TGTGCCTGCGACAGGCATAATGAAAAACTGTTTTTT
v_call: TRBV5-5; d_call: -; clone_size: -; j_call: TRBJ2-7; cdr3_aa: CASSLRGAAYGEQYF; cdr3_nt: TGTGCCAGCAGCTTGCGGGGGGCGGCCTATGGCGAGCAGTACTTC
v_call: TRBV4-3; d_call: -; clone_size: -; j_call: TRBJ2-1; cdr3_aa: CASSPPGHYEQFF; cdr3_nt: TGCGCCAGCAGCCCTCCGGGACATTATGAGCAGTTCTTC
v_call: TRBV7-2; d_call: -; clone_size: -; j_call: TRBJ2-7; cdr3_aa: CASTIRDGGTYEQYF; cdr3_nt: TGTGCCAGCACCATTCGCGACGGGGGCACCTACGAGCAGTACTTC
v_call: TRBV5-1; d_call: TRBD1; clone_size: -; j_call: TRBJ1-4; cdr3_aa: CASSILTGANEKLFF; cdr3_nt: TGCGCCAGCAGCATACTGACAGGGGCTAATGAAAAACTGTTTTTT
v_call: TRBV5-1; d_call: TRBD2; clone_size: -; j_call: TRBJ2-1; cdr3_aa: CASSVTSGSHEQFF; cdr3_nt: TGCGCCAGCAGCGTGACTAGCGGGAGCCATGAGCAGTTCTTC
v_call: TRBV18; d_call: -; clone_size: -; j_call: TRBJ1-1; cdr3_aa: CASSRPDRIEAFF; cdr3_nt: TGTGCCAGCTCACGACCCGACAGGATTGAAGCTTTCTTT
v_call: TRBV7-2; d_call: TRBD1; clone_size: -; j_call: TRBJ1-2; cdr3_aa: CASSPPMQGGRYGYGYTF; cdr3_nt: TGTGCCAGCAGCCCACCCATGCAGGGGGGGCGGTATGGCTATGGCTACACCTTC
v_call: TRBV5-8; d_call: -; clone_size: -; j_call: TRBJ2-2; cdr3_aa: CASSSTGGATGELFF; cdr3_nt: TGTGCCAGCAGCAGCACGGGGGGCGCAACCGGGGAGCTGTTTTTT
v_call: TRBV19; d_call: -; clone_size: few; j_call: TRBJ1-3; cdr3_aa: CASRIQGRNTIYF; cdr3_nt: TGTGCCAGTAGGATACAGGGTAGAAACACCATATATTTT
v_call: TRBV27; d_call: TRBD1; clone_size: -; j_call: TRBJ2-7; cdr3_aa: CASRDRGSSYEQYF; cdr3_nt: TGTGCCAGCCGGGACAGGGGGTCCTCCTACGAGCAGTACTTC
v_call: TRBV29-1; d_call: TRBD1; clone_size: -; j_call: TRBJ2-2; cdr3_aa: CSANTRDRDPTGELFF; cdr3_nt: TGCAGCGCCAATACCCGGGACAGGGACCCCACCGGGGAGCTGTTTTTT
v_call: TRBV5-1; d_call: -; clone_size: -; j_call: TRBJ2-1; cdr3_aa: CASSLGVRWANEQFF; cdr3_nt: TGCGCCAGCAGCTTGGGAGTCCGTTGGGCGAATGAGCAGTTCTTC
v_call: TRBV6-1; d_call: -; clone_size: -; j_call: TRBJ2-1; cdr3_aa: CASSGGVGREQFF; cdr3_nt: TGTGCCAGCAGTGGAGGAGTGGGGCGGGAGCAGTTCTTC
v_call: TRBV7-8; d_call: TRBD1; clone_size: few; j_call: TRBJ1-5; cdr3_aa: CASSLAGTGNQPQHF; cdr3_nt: TGTGCCAGCAGCTTAGCTGGGACAGGGAATCAGCCCCAGCATTTT